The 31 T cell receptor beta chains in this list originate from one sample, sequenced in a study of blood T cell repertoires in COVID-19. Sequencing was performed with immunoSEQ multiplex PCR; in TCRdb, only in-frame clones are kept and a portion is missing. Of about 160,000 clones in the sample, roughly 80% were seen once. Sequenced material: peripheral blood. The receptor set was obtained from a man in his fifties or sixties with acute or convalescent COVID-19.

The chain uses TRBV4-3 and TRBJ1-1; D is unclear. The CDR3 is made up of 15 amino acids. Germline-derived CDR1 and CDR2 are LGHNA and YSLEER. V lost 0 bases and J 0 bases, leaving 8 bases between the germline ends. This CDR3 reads CASSQDLFMNTEAFF. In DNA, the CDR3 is TGCGCCAGCAGCCAAGATCTTTTTATGAACACTGAAGCTTTCTTT.

The CDR3 DNA sequence: TGTGCCAGCAGCTTACTGCATACCTACGAGCAGTACTTC. Translated, it gives CASSLLHTYEQYF. This rearrangement joins TRBV5-6 to TRBJ2-7; unclear D gene. Germline V CDR1 and CDR2: SGHDT, YYEEEE. The CDR3 runs 13 residues. V lost 2 bases and J lost 2, with 8 bases in between.

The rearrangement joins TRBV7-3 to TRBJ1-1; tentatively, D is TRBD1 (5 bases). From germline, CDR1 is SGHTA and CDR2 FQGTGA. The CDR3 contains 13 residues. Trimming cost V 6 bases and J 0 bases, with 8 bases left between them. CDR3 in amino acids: CASRETVNTEAFF. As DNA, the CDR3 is TGTGCCAGCAGAGAGACAGTGAACACTGAAGCTTTCTTT. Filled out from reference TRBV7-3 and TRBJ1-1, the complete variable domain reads GAGVSQTPSNKVTEKGKYVELRCDPISGHTALYWYRQSLGQGPEFLIYFQGTGAADDSGLPNDRFFAVRPEGSVSTLKIQRTERGDSAVYLCASRETVNTEAFFGQGTRLTVV.

This CDR3 reads CASSEQGIRETQYF. The CDR3 bases are TGTGCCAGCAGTGAGCAGGGTATTCGAGAGACCCAGTACTTC. J is TRBJ2-5 and V is TRBV25-1; tentatively, D is TRBD1 (5 bases). Between the trimmed V and J ends, which lost 3 bases and 4 bases, there was a span of 12 bases. This CDR3 contains 14 residues. Germline CDR1 MGHDK, CDR2 SYGVNS.

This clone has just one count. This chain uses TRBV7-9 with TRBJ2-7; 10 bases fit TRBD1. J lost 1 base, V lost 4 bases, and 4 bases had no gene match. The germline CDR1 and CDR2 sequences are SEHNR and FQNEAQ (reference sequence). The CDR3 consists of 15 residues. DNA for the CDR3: TGTGCCAGCAGCTCGGACAGGGGGGTATCCTACGAGCAGTACTTC. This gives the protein CASSSDRGVSYEQYF.

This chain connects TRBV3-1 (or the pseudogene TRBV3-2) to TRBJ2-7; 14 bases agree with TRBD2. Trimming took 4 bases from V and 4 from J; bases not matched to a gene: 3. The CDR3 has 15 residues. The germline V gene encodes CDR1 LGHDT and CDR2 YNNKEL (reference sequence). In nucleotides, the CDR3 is TGTGCCAGCAGCCGACTAGCGGGGGGGCCTTACGAGCAGTACTTC. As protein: CASSRLAGGPYEQYF.

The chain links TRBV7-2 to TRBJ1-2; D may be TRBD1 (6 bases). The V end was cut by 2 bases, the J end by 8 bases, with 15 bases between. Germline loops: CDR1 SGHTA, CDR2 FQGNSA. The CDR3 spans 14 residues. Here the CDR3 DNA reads TGTGCCAGCAGCTTAAGACAGGCAGAGGGGGGCTACACCTTC. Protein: CASSLRQAEGGYTF.

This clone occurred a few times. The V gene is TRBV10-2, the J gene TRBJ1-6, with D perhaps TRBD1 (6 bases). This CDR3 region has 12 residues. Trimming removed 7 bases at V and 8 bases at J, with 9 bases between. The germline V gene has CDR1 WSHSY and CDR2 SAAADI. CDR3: CASTHRDSPLHF. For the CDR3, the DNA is TGCGCCAGCACTCACAGGGATTCACCCCTCCACTTT.

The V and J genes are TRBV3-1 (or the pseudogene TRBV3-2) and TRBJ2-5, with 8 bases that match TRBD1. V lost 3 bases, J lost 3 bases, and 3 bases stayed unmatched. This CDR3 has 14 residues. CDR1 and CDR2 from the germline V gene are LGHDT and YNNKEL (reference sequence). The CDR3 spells CASSHLDREETQYF. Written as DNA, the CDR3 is TGTGCCAGCAGCCATCTGGACAGGGAAGAGACCCAGTACTTC.

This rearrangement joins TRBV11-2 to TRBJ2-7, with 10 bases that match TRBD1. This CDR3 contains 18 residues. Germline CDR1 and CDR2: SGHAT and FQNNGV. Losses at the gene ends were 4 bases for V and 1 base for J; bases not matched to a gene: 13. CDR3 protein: CASSSVRTPGQGSYEQYF. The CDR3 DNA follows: TGTGCCAGCAGCTCTGTCCGTACCCCGGGACAGGGGTCCTACGAGCAGTACTTC.

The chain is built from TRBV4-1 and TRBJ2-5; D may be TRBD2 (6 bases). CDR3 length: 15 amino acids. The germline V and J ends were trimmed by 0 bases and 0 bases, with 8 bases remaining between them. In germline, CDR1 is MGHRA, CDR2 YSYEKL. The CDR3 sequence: CASSQDGTYQETQYF. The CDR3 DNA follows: TGCGCCAGCAGCCAAGACGGGACTTACCAAGAGACCCAGTACTTC.

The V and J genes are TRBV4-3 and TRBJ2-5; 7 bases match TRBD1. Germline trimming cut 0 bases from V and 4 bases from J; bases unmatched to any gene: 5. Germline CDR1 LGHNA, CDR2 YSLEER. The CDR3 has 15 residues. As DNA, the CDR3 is TGCGCCAGCAGCCAAGATAGGGACAGAGGAGAGACCCAGTACTTC. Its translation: CASSQDRDRGETQYF.

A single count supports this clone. The CDR3 loop is CASSWSGTNEKLFF. CDR3 DNA sequence: TGTGCCAGCAGCTGGAGTGGAACTAATGAAAAACTGTTTTTT. The rearrangement joins TRBV7-2 to TRBJ1-4; no clear D gene. This CDR3 comprises 14 residues. The V and J ends lost 4 bases and 1 base respectively, with 7 bases between them. CDR1 SGHTA and CDR2 FQGNSA come from the germline V gene. The full variable domain, with the rest looked up from reference TRBV7-2 and TRBJ1-4, is GAGVSQSPSNKVTEKGKDVELRCDPISGHTALYWYRQSLGQGLEFLIYFQGNSAPDKSGLPSDRFSAERTGGSVSTLTIQRTQQEDSAVYLCASSWSGTNEKLFFGSGTQLSVL.

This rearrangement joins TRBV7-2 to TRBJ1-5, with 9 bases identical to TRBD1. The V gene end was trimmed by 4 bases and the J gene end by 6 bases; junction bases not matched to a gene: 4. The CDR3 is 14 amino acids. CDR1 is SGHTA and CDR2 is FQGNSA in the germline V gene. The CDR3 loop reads CASSSGQGGQPQHF. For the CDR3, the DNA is TGTGCCAGCAGCTCGGGACAGGGAGGTCAGCCCCAGCATTTT.

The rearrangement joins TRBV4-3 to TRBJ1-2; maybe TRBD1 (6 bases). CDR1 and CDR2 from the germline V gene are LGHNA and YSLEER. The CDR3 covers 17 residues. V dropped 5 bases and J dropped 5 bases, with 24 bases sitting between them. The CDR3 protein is CASSFNPRGYPSYGYTF. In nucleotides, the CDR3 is TGCGCCAGCAGCTTCAACCCTAGGGGGTACCCGTCTTATGGCTACACCTTC.

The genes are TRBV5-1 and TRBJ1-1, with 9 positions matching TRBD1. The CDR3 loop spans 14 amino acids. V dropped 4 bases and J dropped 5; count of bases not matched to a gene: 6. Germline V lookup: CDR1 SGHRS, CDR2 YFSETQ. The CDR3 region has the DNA TGCGCCAGCAGCCAGGGACAGGGCGGAACTGAAGCTTTCTTT. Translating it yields CASSQGQGGTEAFF.

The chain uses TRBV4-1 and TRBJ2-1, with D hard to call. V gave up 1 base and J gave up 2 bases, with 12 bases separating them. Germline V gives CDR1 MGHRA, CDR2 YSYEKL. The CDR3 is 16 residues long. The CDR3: CASSQVDMITYNEQFF. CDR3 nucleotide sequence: TGCGCCAGCAGCCAAGTAGACATGATCACCTACAATGAGCAGTTCTTC.

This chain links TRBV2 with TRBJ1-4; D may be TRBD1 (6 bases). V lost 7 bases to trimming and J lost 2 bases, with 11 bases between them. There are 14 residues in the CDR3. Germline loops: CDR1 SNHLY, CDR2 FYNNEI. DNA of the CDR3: TGTGCCAGCATAAGGACAGAGACTAATGAAAAACTGTTTTTT. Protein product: CASIRTETNEKLFF.

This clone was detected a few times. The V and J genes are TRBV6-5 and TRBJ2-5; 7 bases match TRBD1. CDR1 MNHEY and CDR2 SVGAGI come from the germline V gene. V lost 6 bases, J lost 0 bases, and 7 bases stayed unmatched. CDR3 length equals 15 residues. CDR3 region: CASRKTGTYQETQYF. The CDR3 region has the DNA TGTGCCAGCAGAAAGACAGGGACGTACCAAGAGACCCAGTACTTC.

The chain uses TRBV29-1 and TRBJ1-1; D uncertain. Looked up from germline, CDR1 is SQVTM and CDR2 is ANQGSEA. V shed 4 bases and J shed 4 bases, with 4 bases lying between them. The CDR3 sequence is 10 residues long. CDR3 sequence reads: CSVGVTEAFF. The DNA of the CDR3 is TGCAGCGTTGGAGTCACTGAAGCTTTCTTT.

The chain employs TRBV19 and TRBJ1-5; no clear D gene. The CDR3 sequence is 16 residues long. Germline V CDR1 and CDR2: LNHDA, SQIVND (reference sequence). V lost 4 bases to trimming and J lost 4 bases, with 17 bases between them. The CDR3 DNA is TGTGCCAGTAGTACGAAACCGCGGACGGGGAATCAGCCCCAGCATTTT. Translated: CASSTKPRTGNQPQHF.

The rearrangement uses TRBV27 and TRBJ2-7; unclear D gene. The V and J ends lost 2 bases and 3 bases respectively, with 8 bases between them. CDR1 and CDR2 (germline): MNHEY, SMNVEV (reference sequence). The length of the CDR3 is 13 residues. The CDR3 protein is CASSLGSYYEQYF. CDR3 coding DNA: TGTGCCAGCAGTTTAGGTTCCTACTACGAGCAGTACTTC.

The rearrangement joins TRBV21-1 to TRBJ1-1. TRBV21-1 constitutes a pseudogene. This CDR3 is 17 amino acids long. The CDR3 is CASSKAREGKVRTEAFF. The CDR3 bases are TGTGCCAGCAGCAAAGCGCGGGAGGGAAAGGTCCGCACTGAAGCTTTCTTT.

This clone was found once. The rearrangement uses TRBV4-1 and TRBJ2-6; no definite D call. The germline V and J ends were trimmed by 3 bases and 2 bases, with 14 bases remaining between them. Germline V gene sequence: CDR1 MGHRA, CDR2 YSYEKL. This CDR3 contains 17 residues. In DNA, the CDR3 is TGCGCCAGCAGCCAGATTGGCCTCCAGGCTGGGGCCAACGTCCTGACTTTC. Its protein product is CASSQIGLQAGANVLTF.

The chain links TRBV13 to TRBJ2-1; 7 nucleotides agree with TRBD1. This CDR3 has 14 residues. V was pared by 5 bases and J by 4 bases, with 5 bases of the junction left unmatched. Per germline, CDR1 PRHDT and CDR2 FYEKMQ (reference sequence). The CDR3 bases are TGTGCCAGCAGCCACGGGACAGAATACAATGAGCAGTTCTTC. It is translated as CASSHGTEYNEQFF.

This chain's CDR3 is CASSGDRGEETQYF. In DNA, the CDR3 is TGTGCCAGCAGTGGGGACAGGGGTGAGGAGACCCAGTACTTC. The chain recombines TRBV2 with TRBJ2-5, with 10 bases matching TRBD1. V dropped 4 bases and J dropped 5; count of bases not matched to a gene: 4. CDR1 is SNHLY, CDR2 FYNNEI, per germline. There are 14 residues in the CDR3.

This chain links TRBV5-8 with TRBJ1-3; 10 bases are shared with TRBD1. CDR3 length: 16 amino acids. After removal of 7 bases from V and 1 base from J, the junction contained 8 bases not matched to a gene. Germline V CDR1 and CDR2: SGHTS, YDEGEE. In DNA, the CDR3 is TGTGCCAGCGCGGGACAGGGGAGATTGTCTGGAAACACCATATATTTT. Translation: CASAGQGRLSGNTIYF. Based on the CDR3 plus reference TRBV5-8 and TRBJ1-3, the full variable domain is EAGVTQSPTHLIKTRGQQATLRCSPISGHTSVYWYQQALGLGLQFLLWYDEGEERNRGNFPPRFSGRQFPNYSSELNVNALELEDSALYLCASAGQGRLSGNTIYFGEGSWLTVV.

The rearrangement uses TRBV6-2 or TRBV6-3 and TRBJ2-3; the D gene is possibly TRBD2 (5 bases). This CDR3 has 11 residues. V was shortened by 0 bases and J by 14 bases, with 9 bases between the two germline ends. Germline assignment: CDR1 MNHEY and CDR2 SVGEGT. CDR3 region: CASSYSRERYF. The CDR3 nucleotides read TGTGCCAGCAGTTACTCGAGGGAGAGGTATTTT.

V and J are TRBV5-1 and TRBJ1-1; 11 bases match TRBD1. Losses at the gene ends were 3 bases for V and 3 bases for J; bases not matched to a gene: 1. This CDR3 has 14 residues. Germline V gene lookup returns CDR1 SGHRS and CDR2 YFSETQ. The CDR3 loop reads CASSWGQGDTEAFF. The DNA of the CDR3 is TGCGCCAGCAGCTGGGGACAGGGGGACACTGAAGCTTTCTTT.

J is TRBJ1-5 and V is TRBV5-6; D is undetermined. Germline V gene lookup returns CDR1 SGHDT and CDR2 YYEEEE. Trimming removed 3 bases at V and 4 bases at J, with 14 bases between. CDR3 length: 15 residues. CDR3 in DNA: TGTGCCAGCAGCTCCCTCTTGACGGGTAATCAGCCCCAGCATTTT. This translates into CASSSLLTGNQPQHF.

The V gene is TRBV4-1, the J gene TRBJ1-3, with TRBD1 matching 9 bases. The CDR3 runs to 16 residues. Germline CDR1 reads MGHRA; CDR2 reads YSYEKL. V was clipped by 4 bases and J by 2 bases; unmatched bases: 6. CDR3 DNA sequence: TGCGCCAGCAGCCCGCGGACAGGGGAAACTGGAAACACCATATATTTT. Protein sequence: CASSPRTGETGNTIYF.